This T cell receptor (beta chain) originates from a study of cytomegalovirus exposure and HLA in healthy donors. The method was immunoSEQ multiplex PCR; TCRdb's version includes in-frame clones alone and lacks a portion of them. The repertoire consists of about 170,000 clones, with just under 90% occurring once and the leading ten covering just over 4%. While the first cohort had several hundred subjects, the donors belonged to the separate validation cohort of over a hundred subjects. V was cut by 0 bases and J by 6 bases, with 15 bases left in between. Germline-derived CDR1 and CDR2 are SGHRS and YFSETQ. This CDR3 comprises 15 residues.

The sequenced sample was PBMCs. This sequence joins TRBV5-1 and TRBJ1-2; D ambiguous. The clonotype was recovered from a man aged 18-30 years in good health and CMV-seropositive. CDR3 nucleotides: TGCGCCAGCAGCTTGGCCCTATCAGGAGGTCATGGCTACACCTTC. This sequence encodes CASSLALSGGHGYTF.